This TCR beta chain appears in the sequencing data of a study of OX40 agonist ivuxolimab in advanced cancers. Study overall: Three patients, one with hepatocellular carcinoma and two with cutaneous melanoma, responded partially. Whole-study results and caveats: At doses 0.1 to 3.0 mg/kg, CD4+ and CD8+ clones expanded.

This table comes from immunoSEQ multiplex PCR, and its TCRdb copy is limited to in-frame clones, with some not included. Of about 53,000 clones listed, 88% are singletons. With respect to this clone: Its antigen is unidentified.

Individuals having autoimmune disease history or systemic immunosuppression were not enrolled. At baseline, cycle 4 day 1, and cycle 7 day 1, blood was sampled. The receptor was derived from an adult with an advanced solid tumor such as melanoma, head and neck, liver or kidney cancer. The sample consisted of CD4+ or CD8+ T cells sorted from blood, taken in a trial of the OX40 agonist ivuxolimab.

The CDR3 sequence: CASTFGTSGEQYF. The CDR3 nucleotides are TGTGCCAGTACCTTCGGGACTTCCGGCGAGCAGTACTTC. The V call is TRBV19, the J call TRBJ2-7; perhaps TRBD2 as D (6 bases). Trimming took 7 bases from V and 6 from J, leaving 16 bases between them. The CDR3 loop spans 13 amino acids. CDR1 and CDR2 (germline): LNHDA, SQIVND (reference sequence).